Sequencing of this TCR beta chain was carried out in a study of T-cell memory formation after mild COVID-19. The V gene's germline CDR1 is SGHRS and CDR2 YFSETQ. This CDR3 contains 15 residues. J gave up 4 bases and V 4 bases, and 10 bases lay outside the gene matches. This clonotype was counted a few times. Each CDR3 protein is one row after TCRdb ran MiXCR on the 5' RACE reads. The sample includes fewer than 600,000 distinct CDR3 sequences, less than 25% seen only once; the top ten take 8.4%. The sample taken for sequencing was PBMCs or a T cell subset sorted from them (not recorded which). The chain is built from TRBV5-1 and TRBJ1-1; 7 bases align to TRBD1. This receptor was taken from an adult woman who had mild COVID-19 (a few samples of this study predate the infection). Cell type and time point are not known. The CDR3 sequence: CASSVQSGQSTEAFF. As DNA, the CDR3 is TGCGCCAGCAGCGTACAGTCGGGACAGTCCACTGAAGCTTTCTTT.